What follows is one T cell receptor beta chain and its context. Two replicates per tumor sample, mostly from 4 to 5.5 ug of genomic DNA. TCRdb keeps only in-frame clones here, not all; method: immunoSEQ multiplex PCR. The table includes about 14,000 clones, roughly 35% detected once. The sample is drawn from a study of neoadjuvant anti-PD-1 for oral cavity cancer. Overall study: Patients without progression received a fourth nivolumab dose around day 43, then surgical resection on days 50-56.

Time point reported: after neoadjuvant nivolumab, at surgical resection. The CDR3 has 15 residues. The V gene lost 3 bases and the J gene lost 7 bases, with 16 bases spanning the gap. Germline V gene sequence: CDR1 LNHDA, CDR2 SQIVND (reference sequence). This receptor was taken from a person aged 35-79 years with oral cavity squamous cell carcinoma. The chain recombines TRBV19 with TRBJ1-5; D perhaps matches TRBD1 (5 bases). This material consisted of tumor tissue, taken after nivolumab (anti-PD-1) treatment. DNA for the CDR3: TGTGCCAGTAGTATCGGGGGACGTATGGGCCAGCCCCAGCATTTT. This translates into CASSIGGRMGQPQHF.